These 16 T cell receptor beta chains were sequenced from one sample in a study of vaccination effects on CD4 cells after COVID-19. Profiled with immunoSEQ multiplex PCR; TCRdb holds only in-frame clones, not every one. The repertoire has about 48,000 clones, approximately 70% of them found once; the top ten carry 4.5% to 6%. Cells that had been cultured for 10 days were the source of isolated CD4+ T cells. What these receptors recognize is not known. Material: CD4+ T cells from PBMCs cultured without peptide, obtained before COVID-19 vaccination. These receptors were collected from a human donor who received a COVID-19 vaccine.

This clone has only a few counts. CDR3 loop: CASSLRHGDEQYF. CDR3 bases: TGTGCCAGCAGTTTACGGCATGGGGACGAGCAGTACTTC. This chain joins TRBV12-3 or TRBV12-4 and TRBJ2-7; D unresolved. The CDR3 sequence is 13 residues long. V was cut by 2 bases and J by 5 bases, with 10 bases left in between.

The chain is built from TRBV7-9 and TRBJ2-5; 7 bases line up with TRBD2. V dropped 5 bases and J dropped 6; count of bases not matched to a gene: 12. CDR3 length equals 15 residues. Germline values: CDR1 SEHNR, CDR2 FQNEAQ (reference sequence). In DNA form, the CDR3 reads TGTGCCAGCAGCCCTGGACGGGGGGAGGTAAAGACCCAGTACTTC. It specifies CASSPGRGEVKTQYF.

This clone has a handful of counts. The chain carries TRBV7-9 and TRBJ1-1; unclear D gene. Trimming took off 5 bases at V and 0 bases at J, with 13 bases between the two ends. Germline loops: CDR1 SEHNR, CDR2 FQNEAQ (reference sequence). The CDR3 is 15 amino acids. The CDR3 DNA sequence: TGTGCCAGCAGCCCCCTGGGCAGAATGAACACTGAAGCTTTCTTT. It is translated as CASSPLGRMNTEAFF.

This chain joins TRBV7-9 and TRBJ1-4; no firm D call. Germline-derived CDR1 and CDR2 are SEHNR and FQNEAQ (reference sequence). The length of the CDR3 is 15 residues. The V end lost 1 base, the J end lost 4 bases, and 10 bases lay between the germline ends. Here the CDR3 DNA reads TGTGCCAGCAGCTTAGAGGGCAGGCTTAATGAAAAACTGTTTTTT. It specifies CASSLEGRLNEKLFF.

The chain has TRBV18 and TRBJ2-3; tentatively, D is TRBD1 (5 bases). Trimming took off 2 bases at V and 4 bases at J, with 7 bases between the two ends. Germline V gene sequence: CDR1 KGHSH, CDR2 LQKENI. This CDR3 is built from 13 residues. Written as DNA, the CDR3 is TGTGCCAGCTCACCAGGGGCCGCAGATACGCAGTATTTT. Its protein product is CASSPGAADTQYF.

The V call is TRBV10-3, the J call TRBJ1-6; 11 bases agree with TRBD1. The V and J ends lost 0 bases and 8 bases, in that order; junction bases with no gene match: 6. The germline CDR1 and CDR2 sequences are ENHRY and SYGVKD. This CDR3 spans 17 amino acids. The CDR3 loop is CAISESRDRGVDSPLHF. The CDR3 bases are TGTGCCATCAGTGAGTCTCGGGACAGGGGGGTTGATTCACCCCTCCACTTT.

This clone appeared a few times. V and J are TRBV20-1 and TRBJ1-1; 9 nucleotides match TRBD1. Germline assignment: CDR1 DFQATT and CDR2 SNEGSKA (reference sequence). Unmatched junction bases numbered 13, after V lost 3 bases and J lost 5 bases. The length of the CDR3 is 16 residues. CDR3 sequence reads: CSASSLGTGFGTEAFF. CDR3 bases: TGCAGTGCTAGTAGTTTGGGGACAGGGTTTGGAACTGAAGCTTTCTTT.

This rearrangement joins TRBV5-1 to TRBJ1-1, with 7 bases fitting TRBD1. Germline CDR1 and CDR2: SGHRS and YFSETQ. The CDR3 loop spans 14 amino acids. V shed 4 bases, J shed 4 bases, and the junction held 7 bases outside the gene matches. The CDR3 coding sequence is TGCGCCAGCAGCCCCACAGGGGTGGGCACTGAAGCTTTCTTT. Translation gives CASSPTGVGTEAFF. The complete variable domain, with remaining parts taken from reference TRBV5-1 and TRBJ1-1, reads KAGVTQTPRYLIKTRGQQVTLSCSPISGHRSVSWYQQTPGQGLQFLFEYFSETQRNKGNFPGRFSGRQFSNSRSEMNVSTLELGDSALYLCASSPTGVGTEAFFGQGTRLTVV.

This sequence joins TRBV6-5 and TRBJ1-1; 7 nucleotides line up with TRBD1. This CDR3 contains 15 residues. With V trimmed by 5 bases and J by 5 bases, 11 bases remained unmatched. The germline V gene has CDR1 MNHEY and CDR2 SVGAGI. Here the CDR3 reads CASSRRAGGGTEAFF. The DNA of the CDR3 is TGTGCCAGCAGTCGGCGGGCAGGGGGAGGGACTGAAGCTTTCTTT.

The chain recombines TRBV6-2 or TRBV6-3 with TRBJ2-3, with 8 bases matching TRBD2. CDR1 is MNHEY, CDR2 SVGEGT, per germline. J lost 6 bases, V lost 2 bases, and 7 bases had no gene match. The length of the CDR3 is 15 residues. The CDR3 reads CASSYNRGGPDTQYF. CDR3 in DNA: TGTGCCAGCAGTTACAATCGCGGGGGGCCGGATACGCAGTATTTT.

The chain combines TRBV7-9 with TRBJ2-5; D is perhaps TRBD2 (6 bases). Germline CDR1 reads SEHNR; CDR2 reads FQNEAQ (reference sequence). Trimming shortened V by 1 base and J by 4 bases, and 19 bases separated the two germline ends. The CDR3 is 17 residues long. Here the CDR3 reads CASSLGLGGEKRETQYF. The CDR3 DNA reads TGTGCCAGCAGCTTAGGGCTGGGCGGGGAGAAGAGAGAGACCCAGTACTTC.

This clone was seen a single time. The same CDR3 also results from other DNA sequences found in this sample. The V and J genes are TRBV9 and TRBJ2-3; D might be TRBD2 (5 bases). CDR1 and CDR2 from the germline V gene are SGDLS and YYNGEE. V dropped 4 bases and J dropped 5 bases, with 5 bases sitting between them. This CDR3 spans 11 amino acids. The CDR3, as DNA: TGTGCCAGCAGCCGGGGAGATACGCAGTATTTT. The encoded protein is CASSRGDTQYF.

The V and J genes are TRBV6-5 and TRBJ1-3, with D possibly matching TRBD1 (5 bases). From germline, CDR1 is MNHEY and CDR2 SVGAGI. V lost 2 bases and J lost 0, with 8 bases in between. The CDR3 contains 15 residues. Here the CDR3 DNA reads TGTGCCAGCAGTTACGAAGGGGTCTCTGGAAACACCATATATTTT. It codes for CASSYEGVSGNTIYF.

The table lists this clone with a few counts. The V call is TRBV2, the J call TRBJ1-5; D is uncertain. The germline gives CDR1 SNHLY, CDR2 FYNNEI. The ends were cut back, 8 bases at V and 0 bases at J, with 5 bases in the middle. The length of the CDR3 is 12 residues. CDR3 DNA: TGTGCCAGCTGCGGTAGCAATCAGCCCCAGCATTTT. Amino acid sequence: CASCGSNQPQHF.

This clone was seen a few times. CDR3 sequence: CASSRPNRDSRYGYTF. CDR3 DNA sequence: TGTGCCAGCTCACGACCGAATCGGGACAGTAGATATGGCTACACCTTC. The genes are TRBV18 and TRBJ1-2; 7 positions agree with TRBD1. V gave up 4 bases and J gave up 5 bases; unmatched junction bases: 13. The CDR3 covers 16 residues. Germline V gene sequence: CDR1 KGHSH, CDR2 LQKENI.

This clone was recorded a few times. The chain joins TRBV28 to TRBJ2-7; the D gene is possibly TRBD1 (6 bases). Trimming pared 8 bases from V and 2 bases from J, leaving 10 bases between. This CDR3 is 12 amino acids long. Per germline, CDR1 MDHEN and CDR2 SYDVKM. CDR3 region: CASWGQTYEQYF. CDR3 coding DNA: TGTGCCAGCTGGGGGCAGACCTACGAGCAGTACTTC.